What follows are 13 T cell receptor beta chains derived from one specimen sequenced in a study of cytomegalovirus exposure and HLA in healthy donors listed by TCRdb under 2017. Preparation of the library involved the immunoSEQ multiplex PCR assay. For the multiplex PCR, a mixture combining 60 forward primers for TCR Vbeta segments and 13 reverse primers for TCR Jbeta segments was used. TCRdb took this table from immuneACCESS and kept in-frame rearrangements with V and J called. Such tables lack part of the clones; where checked against another copy, unresolved V genes explain under half of the gap, and the rest is unexplained. This sample's table lists tens of thousands of clones. The ten largest clones capture 3.8% of the sample. The sequenced sample was PBMCs. All receptors come from a man aged 18 to 30 in good health and CMV-seropositive.

The V call is TRBV19, the J call TRBJ1-2; 10 bases are shared with TRBD1. The CDR3 is made up of 17 amino acids. Germline lookup yields CDR1 LNHDA and CDR2 SQIVND (reference sequence). V was pared by 6 bases and J by 6 bases, with 16 bases of the junction left unmatched. The CDR3 sequence is CASRFLTGGLTRDGYTF. CDR3 bases: TGTGCCAGTAGATTTTTGACAGGGGGCCTAACCCGGGATGGCTACACCTTC. The whole variable domain, remainder taken from reference TRBV19 and TRBJ1-2, is DGGITQSPKYLFRKEGQNVTLSCEQNLNHDAMYWYRQDPGQGLRLIYYSQIVNDFQKGDIAEGYSVSREKKESFPLTVTSAQKNPTAFYLCASRFLTGGLTRDGYTFGSGTRLTVV.

The chain links TRBV19 to TRBJ1-1; TRBD1 might be the D (5 bases). Germline CDR1 and CDR2: LNHDA and SQIVND (reference sequence). The CDR3 has 14 residues. V lost 0 bases, J lost 4 bases, and 9 bases lay in between. The CDR3 loop is CASSIDTGSTEAFF. The CDR3 DNA reads TGTGCCAGTAGTATAGATACAGGAAGCACTGAAGCTTTCTTT. Full variable domain (remainder filled in from reference TRBV19 and TRBJ1-1): DGGITQSPKYLFRKEGQNVTLSCEQNLNHDAMYWYRQDPGQGLRLIYYSQIVNDFQKGDIAEGYSVSREKKESFPLTVTSAQKNPTAFYLCASSIDTGSTEAFFGQGTRLTVV.

J is TRBJ2-7 and V is TRBV5-1; 9 bases are a match to TRBD1. The V gene's germline CDR1 is SGHRS and CDR2 YFSETQ. This CDR3 contains 15 residues. V shed 2 bases and J 5 bases; nucleotides not matched to a gene: 8. CDR3 amino acids: CASSFLGQGMDEQYF. Written as DNA, the CDR3 is TGCGCCAGCAGCTTCCTTGGACAGGGGATGGACGAGCAGTACTTC.

This chain links TRBV14 with TRBJ2-2, with D tentatively TRBD2 (6 bases). Germline CDR1 SGHDN, CDR2 FVKESK. V was shortened by 4 bases and J by 9 bases, with 9 bases between the two germline ends. The CDR3 sequence is 12 residues long. The CDR3, as DNA: TGTGCCAGCAGCCCCCGGGGGTGGGAGCTGTTTTTT. It is translated as CASSPRGWELFF. The whole variable domain, filled in from reference TRBV14 and TRBJ2-2, reads EAGVTQFPSHSVIEKGQTVTLRCDPISGHDNLYWYRRVMGKEIKFLLHFVKESKQDESGMPNNRFLAERTGGTYSTLKVQPAELEDSGVYFCASSPRGWELFFGEGSRLTVL.

CDR3 protein: CASIGQGNNTEAFF. The CDR3 bases are TGTGCCAGCATCGGTCAGGGAAATAACACTGAAGCTTTCTTT. The chain combines TRBV6-1 with TRBJ1-1; TRBD1 might be the D (5 bases). This CDR3 is 14 amino acids long. Trimming took off 7 bases at V and 2 bases at J, with 14 bases between the two ends. The germline V gene has CDR1 MNHNS and CDR2 SASEGT.

The V and J genes are TRBV12-2 and TRBJ2-5; whether TRBD2, the table's D call, matches the DNA was not checked. TRBV12-2 is given as a pseudogene. This CDR3 has 15 amino acids. CDR3 sequence: CASRLVAGDEETQYF. The CDR3 DNA reads TGTGCAAGTCGCTTAGTAGCGGGAGACGAAGAGACCCAGTACTTC.

V is TRBV6-1 and J is TRBJ1-4, with TRBD1 matching 9 bases. Germline CDR1 and CDR2: MNHNS and SASEGT. This CDR3 comprises 16 residues. J lost 7 bases, V lost 2 bases, and 8 bases had no gene match. Here the CDR3 reads CASSEMYGTGSEKLFF. The CDR3 bases are TGTGCCAGCAGTGAAATGTATGGGACAGGGAGTGAAAAACTGTTTTTT.

The rearrangement joins TRBV5-1 to TRBJ2-7, with D possibly being TRBD2 (6 bases). Between the trimmed V and J ends, which lost 4 bases and 5 bases, there was a span of 19 bases. This CDR3 contains 15 residues. Germline V lookup: CDR1 SGHRS, CDR2 YFSETQ. In nucleotides, the CDR3 is TGCGCCAGCAGCAGCCCGGTCGCGGGGTCCCACGAGCAGTACTTC. The encoded protein is CASSSPVAGSHEQYF.

The chain joins TRBV28 to TRBJ2-1; 8 bases line up with TRBD2. CDR3 length: 15 residues. Per germline, CDR1 MDHEN and CDR2 SYDVKM. V was pared by 5 bases and J by 7 bases, with 10 bases of the junction left unmatched. As DNA, the CDR3 is TGTGCCAGCAGTCCGACTGGCGGGGGGAAAAATGAGCAGTTCTTC. As protein: CASSPTGGGKNEQFF.

The chain recombines TRBV6-5 with TRBJ2-7; D is unresolved. Looked up from germline, CDR1 is MNHEY and CDR2 is SVGAGI. The CDR3 length is 14 residues. V was pared by 6 bases and J by 0 bases, with 12 bases between. CDR3 loop: CASSLDKSSYEQYF. The CDR3 DNA is TGTGCCAGCAGCCTCGACAAGAGCTCCTACGAGCAGTACTTC.

V is TRBV4-2 and J is TRBJ2-2, with 15 bases lining up with TRBD2. The CDR3 contains 19 residues. Germline assignment: CDR1 LGHNA and CDR2 YNFKEQ. V lost 4 bases and J lost 3; bases outside the gene matches: 9. The CDR3 reads CASSPKGTSGRSDTGELFF. As DNA, the CDR3 is TGTGCCAGCAGCCCCAAGGGGACTAGCGGGAGGAGCGACACCGGGGAGCTGTTTTTT.

The chain combines TRBV4-1 with TRBJ1-5; possibly TRBD1 for D (5 bases). The CDR3 sequence is 13 residues long. V was pared by 2 bases and J by 7 bases, with 9 bases between. The germline V gene encodes CDR1 MGHRA and CDR2 YSYEKL. CDR3 sequence reads: CASSQQGPQPQHF. The DNA for the CDR3 is TGCGCCAGCAGCCAACAGGGCCCCCAGCCCCAGCATTTT.

The chain has TRBV15 and TRBJ1-2; possibly TRBD1 for D (6 bases). Trimming left V 3 bases short and J 8 bases short, with 13 bases between. Germline values: CDR1 LNHNV, CDR2 YYDKDF (reference sequence). The CDR3 spans 13 residues. The CDR3 coding sequence is TGTGCCACCAGCAGTAACAGGGTGGCCGGCTACACCTTC. It is translated as CATSSNRVAGYTF.